This T cell receptor (beta chain) is from a study of low-dose radiotherapy and immunotherapy resistance in tumors. Study information: Treatment consisted of nivolumab 240 mg every two weeks and ipilimumab 1 mg/kg every six weeks, given intravenously to patients. The study administered intravenous cyclophosphamide at 200 mg/m2 every two weeks, one day ahead of radiation and immunotherapy.

Time point defined: after trial treatment. Indicated treatment: LDRT plus nivolumab, ipilimumab, low-dose cyclophosphamide and aspirin (RACIN trial). Donors were given nivolumab, ipilimumab, aspirin, low-dose cyclophosphamide and low-dose radiotherapy. This clonotype came up many times. First-strand cDNA relied on TRAV- and TRBV-specific primers spanning alpha and beta chains. A roughly 20-cycle PCR with a constant-region primer and V-primer adapter amplified TCRs. Amplification of isolated mRNA was accomplished via in vitro transcription. TCRdb independently ran MiXCR on the reads; one entry per CDR3 protein. This sample carries around 100,000 distinct CDR3 sequences, 20% of them seen once, and the ten largest clones take over 3.5%. This CDR3 has 13 amino acids. With 4 bases clipped from V and 7 bases from J, the junction kept 4 bases outside the gene matches.

Specimen: PBMCs, collected after low-dose radiotherapy plus immunotherapy. This sequence was found in a male donor with prostate cancer. The rearrangement uses TRBV12-3 or TRBV12-4 and TRBJ2-1; 7 bases agree with TRBD2. The CDR3 spells CASSWGRGNEQFF. The DNA of the CDR3 is TGTGCCAGCAGTTGGGGGAGGGGTAATGAGCAGTTCTTC.